These 18 T cell receptor beta chains originate from one sample sequenced in a study of T cell changes during pregnancy in multiple sclerosis. Clones were sequenced by immunoSEQ multiplex PCR, and TCRdb holds only the in-frame ones, with some missing. The sample lists 85,000 to 100,000 clones; 85% to 95% were seen once. Sequencing was performed on peripheral blood, taken in the first trimester of pregnancy. The receptors shown here come from a female donor with multiple sclerosis, enrolled in a pregnancy study.

V gene TRBV10-3 combines with J gene TRBJ2-7, with 7 bases matching TRBD1. Germline CDR1 is ENHRY and CDR2 is SYGVKD. The CDR3 is made up of 13 amino acids. The V segment lost 7 bases and the J segment 3 bases; nucleotides outside the gene matches: 6. CDR3 sequence (DNA): TGTGCCATCACCATAGGACAGGACTACGAGCAGTACTTC. Translating gives CAITIGQDYEQYF.

The chain combines TRBV7-9 with TRBJ1-5; 9 nucleotides line up with TRBD1. Germline lookup yields CDR1 SEHNR and CDR2 FQNEAQ (reference sequence). J was trimmed by 6 bases and V by 4 bases; bases with no gene match: 7. The CDR3 is 15 residues long. The CDR3 reads CASSSGTGTGQPQHF. CDR3 DNA sequence: TGTGCCAGCAGCTCTGGGACAGGGACCGGTCAGCCCCAGCATTTT.

The J gene is TRBJ1-4, the V gene TRBV19; D unresolved. V lost 4 bases and J 0 bases, leaving 6 bases between the germline ends. The V gene's germline CDR1 is LNHDA and CDR2 SQIVND (reference sequence). This CDR3 has 14 amino acids. The DNA of the CDR3 is TGTGCCAGTAGTAGGAGTGCAACTAATGAAAAACTGTTTTTT. Amino acid sequence: CASSRSATNEKLFF.

The rearrangement joins TRBV28 to TRBJ2-7; 9 bases match TRBD2. The ends lost 2 bases at V and 7 bases at J; junction bases unmatched: 12. This CDR3 region has 16 residues. Germline lookup yields CDR1 MDHEN and CDR2 SYDVKM. Here the CDR3 DNA reads TGTGCCAGCAGTTTAATGGGTTCTAGCGGGAAAAAAGAGCAGTACTTC. This codes for CASSLMGSSGKKEQYF.

This chain joins TRBV6-6 and TRBJ2-7; D is perhaps TRBD2 (6 bases). This CDR3 is built from 16 residues. CDR1 is MNHNY, CDR2 SVGAGI, per germline (reference sequence). V was cut by 5 bases and J by 1 base, with 18 bases left in between. Here the CDR3 DNA reads TGTGCCAGCAGTCCAGTTATCGGGAGTAATTCCTACGAGCAGTACTTC. Its translation is CASSPVIGSNSYEQYF.

The chain is built from TRBV27 and TRBJ1-2, with 7 bases lining up with TRBD1. The germline V gene has CDR1 MNHEY and CDR2 SMNVEV (reference sequence). The CDR3 is 15 amino acids. The ends lost 6 bases at V and 2 bases at J; junction bases unmatched: 9. CDR3 in amino acids: CASSELGGANYGYTF. DNA of the CDR3: TGTGCCAGCAGCGAGTTAGGGGGCGCAAACTATGGCTACACCTTC.

The chain is built from TRBV18 and TRBJ2-5, with a possible D match to TRBD1 (6 bases). The CDR3 is made up of 13 amino acids. Trimming cost V 4 bases and J 3 bases, with 9 bases left between them. Germline V gene data show CDR1 as KGHSH and CDR2 as LQKENI. The CDR3 reads CASSQDSKETQYF. The CDR3 bases are TGTGCCAGCTCACAGGACAGCAAAGAGACCCAGTACTTC.

A remark on this clone: Other nucleotide sequences from this sample produce the same CDR3. CDR3 amino acids: CASSMGQSGANVLTF. In DNA, the CDR3 is TGTGCCAGTAGTATGGGACAGTCTGGGGCCAACGTCCTGACTTTC. This rearrangement joins TRBV19 to TRBJ2-6, with 7 positions matching TRBD1. Trimming cost V 3 bases and J 1 base; bases outside gene matches: 0. The CDR3 has 15 amino acids. The germline gives CDR1 LNHDA, CDR2 SQIVND (reference sequence).

The chain joins TRBV6-9 to TRBJ2-1, with TRBD1 as a possible D gene (6 bases). Trimming removed 2 bases from V and 0 bases from J, with 11 bases in between. The CDR3 has 16 residues. Germline CDR1 reads MNHGY; CDR2 reads SVAAGI. The CDR3 loop reads CASSYGGGSSYNEQFF. DNA of the CDR3: TGTGCCAGCAGTTATGGGGGCGGAAGCTCCTACAATGAGCAGTTCTTC.

This clone showed up just once. The chain couples TRBV27 to TRBJ1-5; the match to TRBD1 covers 9 bases. The CDR3 has 16 amino acids. Germline V gene lookup returns CDR1 MNHEY and CDR2 SMNVEV (reference sequence). V gave up 5 bases and J gave up 3 bases; unmatched junction bases: 8. CDR3: CASSRNRGLNNQPQHF. CDR3 nucleotides: TGTGCCAGCAGTCGGAACAGGGGGCTTAACAATCAGCCCCAGCATTTT.

The CDR3 bases are TGCAGCGGCGAAGATGGTAGCGGGAGCCACAATGAGCAGTTCTTC. This encodes CSGEDGSGSHNEQFF. The rearrangement uses TRBV29-1 and TRBJ2-1; 9 bases are a match to TRBD2. The CDR3 extends over 15 amino acids. J was trimmed by 5 bases and V by 7 bases; bases with no gene match: 12. Germline-derived CDR1 and CDR2 are SQVTM and ANQGSEA.

The chain joins TRBV28 to TRBJ1-3; no reliable D call. CDR1 is MDHEN, CDR2 SYDVKM, per germline. Trimming cost V 3 bases and J 0 bases, with 12 bases left between them. The CDR3 loop spans 16 amino acids. The CDR3 reads CASSFGDVISGNTIYF. The CDR3 nucleotides read TGTGCCAGCAGTTTCGGGGATGTGATCTCTGGAAACACCATATATTTT.

The chain joins TRBV28 to TRBJ2-1; TRBD2 matches 9 bases. The CDR3 is made up of 14 amino acids. Per the germline V gene, CDR1 is MDHEN and CDR2 is SYDVKM. Trimming removed 7 bases from V and 6 bases from J; junction bases left unmatched: 7. The CDR3 loop is CASTLAGGINEQFF. The CDR3 DNA reads TGTGCCAGCACCCTCGCGGGGGGGATCAATGAGCAGTTCTTC.

J is TRBJ2-5 and V is TRBV21-1; TRBD1 is taken as the D call from the table, unchecked against the DNA. TRBV21-1 is marked as a pseudogene. This CDR3 contains 16 residues. The CDR3, as DNA: TGTGCCAGCAGCAAAGGGGACAGGCGGGACCAAGAGACCCAGTACTTC. It yields the protein CASSKGDRRDQETQYF.

The chain recombines TRBV13 with TRBJ1-2, with a possible D match to TRBD1 (5 bases). The germline V and J ends were trimmed by 5 bases and 5 bases, with 15 bases remaining between them. CDR3 size: 14 residues. CDR1 PRHDT and CDR2 FYEKMQ come from the germline V gene (reference sequence). The CDR3 here is CASSQHGAVYGYTF. The CDR3 DNA reads TGTGCCAGCAGCCAACATGGGGCAGTGTATGGCTACACCTTC.

The CDR3 nucleotides are TGTGCCAGTATCGGGTCTAGCGGTTACTACAATGAGCAGTTCTTC. Translating it yields CASIGSSGYYNEQFF. The chain links TRBV19 to TRBJ2-1; 7 positions agree with TRBD2. The CDR3 loop spans 15 amino acids. The V and J ends lost 7 bases and 3 bases, in that order; junction bases with no gene match: 9. Germline lookup yields CDR1 LNHDA and CDR2 SQIVND (reference sequence).

This sequence joins TRBV27 and TRBJ1-2; D might be TRBD1 (6 bases). Between the trimmed V and J ends, which lost 4 bases and 12 bases, there was a span of 15 bases. Germline lookup yields CDR1 MNHEY and CDR2 SMNVEV (reference sequence). The CDR3 runs 12 residues. For the CDR3, the DNA is TGTGCCAGCAGTTCCTCGGGACAACTTCACACCTTC. Protein: CASSSSGQLHTF.

This clone is a singleton in its sample. The gene calls are TRBV28 and TRBJ2-2; 8 bases are shared with TRBD1. This CDR3 region has 15 residues. From germline, CDR1 is MDHEN and CDR2 SYDVKM. Unmatched junction bases numbered 9, after V lost 6 bases and J lost 6 bases. The CDR3 DNA sequence: TGTGCCAGCAGCCCCCGGACAGGGCCTGCCGGGGAGCTGTTTTTT. Encoded protein: CASSPRTGPAGELFF. Looking up the rest from reference TRBV28 and TRBJ2-2 gives the full variable domain: DVKVTQSSRYLVKRTGEKVFLECVQDMDHENMFWYRQDPGLGLRLIYFSYDVKMKEKGDIPEGYSVSREKKERFSLILESASTNQTSMYLCASSPRTGPAGELFFGEGSRLTVL.